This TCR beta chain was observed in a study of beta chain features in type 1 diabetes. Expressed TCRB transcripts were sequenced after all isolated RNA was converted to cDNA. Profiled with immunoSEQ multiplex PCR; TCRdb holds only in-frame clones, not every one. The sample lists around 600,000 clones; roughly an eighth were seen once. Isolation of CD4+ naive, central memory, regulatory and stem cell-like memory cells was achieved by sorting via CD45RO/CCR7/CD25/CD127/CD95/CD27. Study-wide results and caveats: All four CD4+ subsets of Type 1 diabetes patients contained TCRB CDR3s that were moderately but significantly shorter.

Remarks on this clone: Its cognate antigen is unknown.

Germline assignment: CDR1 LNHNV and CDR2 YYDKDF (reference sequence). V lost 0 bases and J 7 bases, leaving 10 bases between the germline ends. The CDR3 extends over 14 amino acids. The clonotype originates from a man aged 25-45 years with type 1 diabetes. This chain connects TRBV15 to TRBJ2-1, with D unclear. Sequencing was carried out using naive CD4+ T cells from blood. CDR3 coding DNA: TGTGCCACCAGCAGAGATGTTTTTGGTAATGAGCAGTTCTTC. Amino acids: CATSRDVFGNEQFF.